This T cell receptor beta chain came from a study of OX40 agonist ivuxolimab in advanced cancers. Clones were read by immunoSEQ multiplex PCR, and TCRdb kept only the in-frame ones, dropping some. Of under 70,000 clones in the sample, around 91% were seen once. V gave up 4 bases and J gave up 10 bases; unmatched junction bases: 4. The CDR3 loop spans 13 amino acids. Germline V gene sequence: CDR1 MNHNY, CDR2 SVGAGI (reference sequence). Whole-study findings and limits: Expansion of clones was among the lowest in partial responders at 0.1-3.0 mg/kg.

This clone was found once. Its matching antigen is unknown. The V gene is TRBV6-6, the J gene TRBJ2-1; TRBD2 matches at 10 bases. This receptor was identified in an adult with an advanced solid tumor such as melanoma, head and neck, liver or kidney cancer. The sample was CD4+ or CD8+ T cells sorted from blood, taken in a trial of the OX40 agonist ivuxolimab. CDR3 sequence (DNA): TGTGCCAGCAGTTCGGGACTAGCGAGGGAGCAGTTCTTC. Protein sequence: CASSSGLAREQFF.